Listed below are T cell receptor beta chains from one sample, sequenced in a study of CD8 T cells in Susac syndrome. TCRdb analysed the immunoSEQ multiplex PCR reads with MiXCR anew, one entry per CDR3 protein. The table lists 250,000 to 300,000 distinct CDR3 sequences, about 85% of them singletons. The material sequenced was CD8+ T cells from PBMCs. Source of these receptors: a human donor with multiple sclerosis. Each CDR3 is given with its conserved first and last residue. The order of the fields is clone size, V gene, J gene, D gene, CDR3 protein, CDR3 DNA. A D gene is named only where the DNA matches it firmly. The listing skips clone size in some rows; elsewhere it reads once, few, many or a size class.

>.|TRBV5-1|TRBJ2-1|.
CASSLITGPREQFF
TGCGCCAGCAGCTTAATCACAGGGCCCCGAGAGCAGTTCTTC
>.|TRBV20-1|TRBJ2-7|.
CSADPRVGGTYEQYF
TGCAGTGCTGACCCTCGTGTGGGAGGCACCTACGAGCAGTACTTC
>.|TRBV21-1|TRBJ2-3|.
CASSPPGLRVADTQYF
TGTGCCAGCAGCCCGCCGGGCCTAAGGGTGGCAGATACGCAGTATTTT
>.|TRBV6-5|TRBJ1-2|.
CASSYPRDSGGLGYTF
TGTGCCAGCAGTTACCCCCGGGACTCGGGGGGCCTCGGCTACACCTTC
>.|TRBV7-9|TRBJ2-1|.
CASSQTGGDGYNEQFF
TGTGCCAGCAGCCAGACTGGGGGAGATGGCTACAATGAGCAGTTCTTC
>.|TRBV11-2|TRBJ1-1|.
CASSLDYDNTEAFF
TGTGCCAGCAGCTTAGATTACGATAACACTGAAGCTTTCTTT
>.|TRBV9|TRBJ1-2|.
CASGGFGGYTF
TGTGCCAGCGGGGGCTTCGGTGGCTACACCTTC
>.|TRBV9|TRBJ1-1|TRBD1
CASSIGTANTEAFF
TGTGCCAGCAGCATCGGGACAGCGAACACTGAAGCTTTCTTT
>.|TRBV2|TRBJ1-2|.
CVVWNYGYTF
TGTGTAGTCTGGAACTATGGCTACACCTTC
>.|TRBV11-2|TRBJ2-1|TRBD2
CASSLGVIEGTSWERSYNEQFF
TGTGCCAGCAGCTTAGGGGTTATTGAGGGGACTAGCTGGGAGAGGTCCTACAATGAGCAGTTCTTC
>.|TRBV12-3/TRBV12-4|TRBJ1-6|.
CASSAQGSGIDNSPLHF
TGTGCCAGCAGTGCACAGGGTTCGGGTATCGATAATTCACCCCTCCACTTT
>.|TRBV29-1|TRBJ1-2|.
CSVAGQDSYGYTF
TGCAGCGTTGCGGGCCAGGACAGCTATGGCTACACCTTC
>.|TRBV27|TRBJ2-7|TRBD1
CASSFDRVGEQYF
TGTGCCAGCAGTTTTGACAGGGTAGGCGAGCAGTACTTC
>.|TRBV27|TRBJ2-3|.
CASRYGGSTDTQYF
TGTGCCAGCCGATATGGGGGGAGCACAGATACGCAGTATTTT
>.|TRBV28|TRBJ2-2|TRBD2
CASTGRSSTGELFF
TGTGCCAGTACCGGGAGGTCGAGCACCGGGGAGCTGTTTTTT
>once|TRBV6-5|TRBJ2-2|TRBD2
CASSSSTSGRVTGELFF
TGTGCCAGCAGTTCCTCAACTAGCGGGAGGGTTACCGGGGAGCTGTTTTTT
>.|TRBV7-2|TRBJ1-5|TRBD1
CASSPTGGRYSNQPQHF
TGTGCCAGCAGCCCGACAGGGGGGAGGTATAGCAATCAGCCCCAGCATTTT